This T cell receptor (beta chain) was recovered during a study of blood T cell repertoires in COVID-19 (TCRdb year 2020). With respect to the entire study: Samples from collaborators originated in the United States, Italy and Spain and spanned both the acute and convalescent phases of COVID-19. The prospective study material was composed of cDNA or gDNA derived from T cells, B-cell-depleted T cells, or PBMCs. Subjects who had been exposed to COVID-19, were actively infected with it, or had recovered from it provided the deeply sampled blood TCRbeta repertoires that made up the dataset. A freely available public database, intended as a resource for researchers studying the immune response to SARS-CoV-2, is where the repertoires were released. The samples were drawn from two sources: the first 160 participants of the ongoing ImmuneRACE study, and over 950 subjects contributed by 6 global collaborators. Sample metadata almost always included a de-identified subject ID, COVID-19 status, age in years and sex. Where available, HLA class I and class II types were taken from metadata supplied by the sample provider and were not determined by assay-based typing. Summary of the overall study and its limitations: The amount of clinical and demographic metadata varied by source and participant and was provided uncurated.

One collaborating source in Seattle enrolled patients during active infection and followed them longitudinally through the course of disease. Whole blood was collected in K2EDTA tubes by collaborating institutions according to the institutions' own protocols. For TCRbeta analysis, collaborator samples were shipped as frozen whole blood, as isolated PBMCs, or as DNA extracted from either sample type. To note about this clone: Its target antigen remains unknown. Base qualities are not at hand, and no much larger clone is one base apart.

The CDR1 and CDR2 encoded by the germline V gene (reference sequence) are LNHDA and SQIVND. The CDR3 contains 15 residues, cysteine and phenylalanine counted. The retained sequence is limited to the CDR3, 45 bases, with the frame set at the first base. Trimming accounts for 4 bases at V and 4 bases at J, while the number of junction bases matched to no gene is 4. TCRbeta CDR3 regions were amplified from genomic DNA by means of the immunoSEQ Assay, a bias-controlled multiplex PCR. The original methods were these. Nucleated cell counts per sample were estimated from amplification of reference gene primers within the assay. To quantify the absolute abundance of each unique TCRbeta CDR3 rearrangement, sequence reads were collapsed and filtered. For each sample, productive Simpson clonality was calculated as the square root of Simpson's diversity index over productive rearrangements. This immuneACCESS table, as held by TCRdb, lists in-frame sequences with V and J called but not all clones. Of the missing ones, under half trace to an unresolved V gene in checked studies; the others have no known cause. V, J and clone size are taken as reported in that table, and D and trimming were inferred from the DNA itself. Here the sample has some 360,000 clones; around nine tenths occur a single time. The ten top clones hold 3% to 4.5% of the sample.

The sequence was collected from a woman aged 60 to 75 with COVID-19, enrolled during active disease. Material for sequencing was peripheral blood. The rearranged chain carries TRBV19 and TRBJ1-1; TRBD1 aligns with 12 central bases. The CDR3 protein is CASSKGQGAGTEAFF. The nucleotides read TGTGCCAGTAGTAAGGGACAGGGGGCTGGCACTGAAGCTTTCTTT.